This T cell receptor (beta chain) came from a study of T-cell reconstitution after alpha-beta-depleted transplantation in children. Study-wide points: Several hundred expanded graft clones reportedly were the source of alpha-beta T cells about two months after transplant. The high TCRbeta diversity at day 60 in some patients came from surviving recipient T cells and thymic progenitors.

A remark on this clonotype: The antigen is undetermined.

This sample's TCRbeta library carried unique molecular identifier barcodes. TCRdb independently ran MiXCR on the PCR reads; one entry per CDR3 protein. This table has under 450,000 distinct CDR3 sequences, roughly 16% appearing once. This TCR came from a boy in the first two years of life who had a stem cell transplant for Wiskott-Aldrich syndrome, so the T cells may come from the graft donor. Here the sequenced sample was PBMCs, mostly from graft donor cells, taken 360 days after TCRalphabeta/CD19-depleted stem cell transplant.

In nucleotides, the CDR3 is TGTGCCAGCAGTTACTCGTGGGAGGAGACCCAGTACTTC. Its translation: CASSYSWEETQYF. This chain connects TRBV6-6 to TRBJ2-5; weak D call: TRBD2 (5 bases). Germline-derived CDR1 and CDR2 are MNHNY and SVGAGI (reference sequence). Between the trimmed V and J ends, which lost 0 bases and 5 bases, there was a span of 7 bases. This CDR3 is 13 amino acids long.